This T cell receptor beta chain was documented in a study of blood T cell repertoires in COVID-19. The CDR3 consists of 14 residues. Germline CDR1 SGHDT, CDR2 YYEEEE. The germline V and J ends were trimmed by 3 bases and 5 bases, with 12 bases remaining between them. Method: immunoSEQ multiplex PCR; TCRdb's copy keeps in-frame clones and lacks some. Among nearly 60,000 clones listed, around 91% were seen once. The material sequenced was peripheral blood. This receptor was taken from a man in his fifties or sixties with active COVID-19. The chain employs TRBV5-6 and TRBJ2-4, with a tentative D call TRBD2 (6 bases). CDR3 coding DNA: TGTGCCAGCAGCTGGAGGGCGGGCGAAAACATTCAGTACTTC. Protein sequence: CASSWRAGENIQYF.